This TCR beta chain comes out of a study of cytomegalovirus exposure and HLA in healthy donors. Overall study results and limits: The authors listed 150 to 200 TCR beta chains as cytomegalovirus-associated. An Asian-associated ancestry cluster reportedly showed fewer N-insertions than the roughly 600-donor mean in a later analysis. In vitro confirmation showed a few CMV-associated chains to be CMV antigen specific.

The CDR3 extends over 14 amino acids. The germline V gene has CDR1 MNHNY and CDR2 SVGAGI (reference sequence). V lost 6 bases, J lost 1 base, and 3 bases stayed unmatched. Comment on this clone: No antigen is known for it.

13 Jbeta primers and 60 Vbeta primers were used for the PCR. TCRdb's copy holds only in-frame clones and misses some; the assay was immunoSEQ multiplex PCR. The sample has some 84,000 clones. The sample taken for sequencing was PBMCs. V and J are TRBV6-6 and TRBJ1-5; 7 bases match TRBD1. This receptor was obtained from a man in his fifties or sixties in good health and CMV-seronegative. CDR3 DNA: TGTGCCAGCAGGATGGGACAGAGCAATCAGCCCCAGCATTTT. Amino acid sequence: CASRMGQSNQPQHF.